A single T cell receptor (beta chain) is shown here with its context. Trimming took off 6 bases at V and 6 bases at J, with 8 bases between the two ends. CDR1 and CDR2 from the germline V gene are LNHDA and SQIVND (reference sequence). The CDR3 contains 11 residues. The sample originates from a study of blood T cell repertoires in COVID-19. Across the study: COVID-19 samples collected from the United States, Italy and Spain covered acute and convalescent phases.

Original processing notes: From reference gene primer amplification, estimates of nucleated cell counts were derived. Measured with immunoSEQ multiplex PCR; TCRdb has only the in-frame clones, and not every one. V and J calls and clone size are given by that table; D and trimming were obtained from the DNA. The repertoire holds tens of thousands of clones, with 88% as singletons. The chain employs TRBV19 and TRBJ1-2; D remains ambiguous. Sequenced sample: peripheral blood. The TCR was taken from a man aged 50 to 60 with active COVID-19. The CDR3 loop is CASREGNGYTF. The CDR3 bases are TGTGCCAGTAGGGAGGGCAATGGCTACACCTTC. Drawing the rest from reference TRBV19 and TRBJ1-2, the complete variable domain is DGGITQSPKYLFRKEGQNVTLSCEQNLNHDAMYWYRQDPGQGLRLIYYSQIVNDFQKGDIAEGYSVSREKKESFPLTVTSAQKNPTAFYLCASREGNGYTFGSGTRLTVV.